Below, 15 T cell receptor beta chains from the same sample are listed, as sequenced in a study of CXCR3-negative and CXCR3-positive naive CD8 T cells. General study points: CXCR3-positive naive cells carried more hydrophobic TRB CDR3s than CXCR3-negative ones.

For these receptors, no antigen is known. UMI-labeled TRB cDNA libraries were prepared by 5' RACE. TCRdb reanalyzed the 5' RACE reads and collapses them to one entry per CDR3 protein, without DNA. The sample totals about 84,000 distinct CDR3 sequences. Sequenced sample: naive CXCR3+ CD8+ T cells from blood. The subset is: CD45RO-CCR7+CD27+CD95- naive CD8+ T cells expressing CXCR3 (TNR3+). These receptors were taken from a human donor in good health. Some clones in this sample may be carry-over from other donors' samples.

This chain joins TRBV5-1 and TRBJ2-2; the TCRdb call, TRBD1, lacks DNA for checking. This CDR3 comprises 13 residues. Germline CDR1 reads SGHRS; CDR2 reads YFSETQ. The CDR3 sequence: CASRDTNTGELFF. The whole variable domain, remainder taken from reference TRBV5-1 and TRBJ2-2, is KAGVTQTPRYLIKTRGQQVTLSCSPISGHRSVSWYQQTPGQGLQFLFEYFSETQRNKGNFPGRFSGRQFSNSRSEMNVSTLELGDSALYLCASRDTNTGELFFGEGSRLTVL.

This rearrangement joins TRBV28 to TRBJ1-2; TCRdb gives TRBD1 as the D gene, but with no DNA this cannot be confirmed. The CDR3 consists of 16 residues. Looked up from germline, CDR1 is MDHEN and CDR2 is SYDVKM. CDR3 protein: CASSYQTGTAIYGYTF.

The chain carries TRBV29-1 and TRBJ2-3; the TRBD2 assignment by TCRdb is unverifiable without DNA. The CDR3 runs to 15 residues. Looked up from germline, CDR1 is SQVTM and CDR2 is ANQGSEA. The CDR3 protein is CSVEDQAGHTDTQYF.

The chain joins TRBV6-5 to TRBJ2-7; absent DNA, TCRdb's TRBD1 call cannot be checked. The CDR3 runs to 13 residues. The germline V gene has CDR1 MNHEY and CDR2 SVGAGI. This CDR3 is CASTWGSQGEQYF.

This sequence joins TRBV6-5 and TRBJ2-5; the D call of TRBD2 rests on TCRdb alone, since no DNA is present to check it. Germline-derived CDR1 and CDR2 are MNHEY and SVGAGI. The CDR3 loop spans 15 amino acids. The CDR3 loop is CASTEVAGGLETQYF.

The chain couples TRBV5-1 to TRBJ2-7; TCRdb gives TRBD2 as the D gene, but with no DNA this cannot be confirmed. The germline gives CDR1 SGHRS, CDR2 YFSETQ. CDR3 size: 16 residues. CDR3: CASSLGLAGFAYEQYF.

The genes are TRBV20-1 and TRBJ2-1; checking the TCRdb D call of TRBD2 is not possible without DNA. There are 15 residues in the CDR3. Looked up from germline, CDR1 is DFQATT and CDR2 is SNEGSKA (reference sequence). The CDR3 sequence: CSARVRGGARYEQFF.

The CDR3 loop reads CASSRGQGPYNEQFF. V and J are TRBV4-3 and TRBJ2-1; there is no DNA to check the TCRdb D call of TRBD1. This CDR3 has 15 residues. From germline, CDR1 is LGHNA and CDR2 YSLEER.

The genes are TRBV3-1 and TRBJ2-7; TCRdb outputs TRBD1, but without DNA this stays unchecked. The CDR3 loop spans 16 amino acids. In germline, CDR1 is LGHDT, CDR2 YNNKEL (reference sequence). The CDR3: CASSQDRVGVDYEQYF.

The gene calls are TRBV29-1 and TRBJ2-1; with no DNA, the TCRdb D assignment of TRBD2 cannot be verified. From germline, CDR1 is SQVTM and CDR2 ANQGSEA. The CDR3 runs to 13 residues. The CDR3 sequence: CSAGLAGIREQFF.

The rearrangement links TRBV6-2 or TRBV6-3 to TRBJ2-1; the TCRdb call, TRBD2, lacks DNA for checking. CDR1 and CDR2 (germline): MNHEY, SVGEGT. The CDR3 runs to 14 residues. The CDR3 region is CASTGLATYNEQFF.

The gene calls are TRBV28 and TRBJ1-5. CDR1 is MDHEN and CDR2 is SYDVKM in the germline V gene. This CDR3 is 14 amino acids long. The CDR3 loop is CASSPPSSNQPQHF. The full variable domain, completed using reference TRBV28 and TRBJ1-5, is DVKVTQSSRYLVKRTGEKVFLECVQDMDHENMFWYRQDPGLGLRLIYFSYDVKMKEKGDIPEGYSVSREKKERFSLILESASTNQTSMYLCASSPPSSNQPQHFGDGTRLSIL.

V and J are TRBV9 and TRBJ2-7. The length of the CDR3 is 13 residues. The germline V gene encodes CDR1 SGDLS and CDR2 YYNGEE. The CDR3 loop is CASSVEWGYEQYF.

The J gene is TRBJ2-7, the V gene TRBV24-1; the TCRdb D gene call, TRBD2, has no DNA to confirm it. The CDR3 sequence is 12 residues long. Germline loops: CDR1 KGHDR, CDR2 SFDVKD. The CDR3 loop is CATSEVRGEQYF.

This sequence joins TRBV5-1 and TRBJ2-1; TCRdb designates TRBD2, a call that cannot be tested without DNA. CDR1 is SGHRS and CDR2 is YFSETQ in the germline V gene. The CDR3 runs 16 residues. This CDR3 is CASSLEGGGAYNEQFF.